The rows below give T cell receptor beta chains drawn from one sample of a study of siplizumab effects on memory and regulatory T cells. Clones were sequenced by immunoSEQ multiplex PCR, and TCRdb holds only the in-frame ones, with some missing. Altogether approximately 110,000 clones are present, approximately 94% being singletons, with the ten largest covering about 0.34%. Sequenced: CD4+ T cells sorted from blood. The receptors stem from a human donor in good health. Both conserved end residues are part of each CDR3. A D gene is named only where the DNA matches it firmly. Clone sizes are given selectively: once, few, many, or a class where the clone is expanded.

CDR3: CASSLGTVYNEQFF
DNA: TGTGCCAGCAGCTTGGGGACAGTCTACAATGAGCAGTTCTTC
V: TRBV5-4
D: -
size: -
J: TRBJ2-1

CDR3: CASSLRLSYEQYF
DNA: TGTGCCAGCAGCTTGCGTTTGTCCTACGAGCAGTACTTC
V: TRBV7-2
D: -
size: -
J: TRBJ2-7

CDR3: CASSHPGEGNEKLFF
DNA: TGCGCCAGCAGCCACCCCGGCGAGGGTAATGAAAAACTGTTTTTT
V: TRBV4-3
D: -
size: -
J: TRBJ1-4

CDR3: CASSLLARSTDTQYF
DNA: TGTGCCAGCAGCCTTTTAGCGCGAAGCACAGATACGCAGTATTTT
V: TRBV5-6
D: -
size: -
J: TRBJ2-3

CDR3: CASGLVGGSSYNEQFF
DNA: TGTGCTAGTGGTTTGGTAGGGGGGAGCTCCTACAATGAGCAGTTCTTC
V: TRBV12-5
D: -
size: -
J: TRBJ2-1

CDR3: CASSPRAGKMELFF
DNA: TGTGCCAGCAGCCCTAGGGCAGGGAAGATGGAACTGTTTTTT
V: TRBV11-2
D: -
size: once
J: TRBJ1-4

CDR3: CAWSVRERKAFF
DNA: TGTGCCTGGAGTGTACGGGAGAGAAAAGCTTTCTTT
V: TRBV30
D: -
size: few
J: TRBJ1-1

CDR3: CASSIGRKNTEAFF
DNA: TGTGCCAGTAGTATAGGCAGGAAGAACACTGAAGCTTTCTTT
V: TRBV19
D: -
size: -
J: TRBJ1-1

CDR3: CASSQGSSRGANVLTF
DNA: TGCGCCAGCAGCCAAGGTAGCTCGAGGGGGGCCAACGTCCTGACTTTC
V: TRBV4-1
D: -
size: -
J: TRBJ2-6

CDR3: CASSRQGGGEKLFF
DNA: TGTGCCAGCAGCCGACAGGGTGGGGGAGAAAAACTGTTTTTT
V: TRBV5-4
D: TRBD1
size: -
J: TRBJ1-4

CDR3: CASSQTPREQFF
DNA: TGTGCCAGCAGCCAGACGCCACGAGAGCAGTTCTTC
V: TRBV7-8
D: -
size: -
J: TRBJ2-1

CDR3: CASGLLGFGNEQFF
DNA: TGTGCTAGTGGTTTGCTCGGATTCGGGAATGAGCAGTTCTTC
V: TRBV12-5
D: -
size: -
J: TRBJ2-1

CDR3: CSVDRGRQTQYF
DNA: TGCAGCGTTGACAGGGGGCGACAGACCCAGTACTTC
V: TRBV29-1
D: TRBD1
size: -
J: TRBJ2-5

CDR3: CASSQTGKESPLHF
DNA: TGTGCCAGCAGCCAGACAGGAAAGGAATCACCCCTCCACTTT
V: TRBV7-9
D: -
size: -
J: TRBJ1-6

CDR3: CASSQVPSTNEKLFF
DNA: TGCGCCAGCAGCCAAGTTCCCTCAACTAATGAAAAACTGTTTTTT
V: TRBV4-1
D: -
size: -
J: TRBJ1-4

CDR3: CAIRDTISVFDEQYF
DNA: TGTGCCATCAGAGATACTATTAGTGTCTTCGACGAGCAGTACTTC
V: TRBV10-3
D: -
size: -
J: TRBJ2-7

CDR3: CASSPNVGGPNQPQHF
DNA: TGTGCCAGCAGCCCCAACGTGGGGGGGCCAAATCAGCCCCAGCATTTT
V: TRBV4-2
D: -
size: -
J: TRBJ1-5

CDR3: CASTRGNTGELFF
DNA: TGCGCCAGCACCCGGGGGAACACCGGGGAGCTGTTTTTT
V: TRBV5-1
D: -
size: -
J: TRBJ2-2

CDR3: CAISGLRYGYTF
DNA: TGTGCCATCAGTGGGTTGAGGTATGGCTACACCTTC
V: TRBV10-3
D: -
size: -
J: TRBJ1-2

CDR3: CASSLTPSGPYGYTF
DNA: TGCGCCAGCAGCTTGACTCCTTCTGGTCCCTATGGCTACACCTTC
V: TRBV5-1
D: -
size: -
J: TRBJ1-2

CDR3: CASSPRGLAGVQETQYF
DNA: TGTGCCAGCTCACCAAGGGGACTAGCGGGGGTCCAAGAGACCCAGTACTTC
V: TRBV18
D: TRBD2
size: -
J: TRBJ2-5

CDR3: CAWSTGSYEAFF
DNA: TGTGCCTGGAGTACGGGGTCGTATGAAGCTTTCTTT
V: TRBV30
D: -
size: -
J: TRBJ1-1

CDR3: CASSFSGVRGRYEQYF
DNA: TGTGCCAGCAGCTTTAGCGGGGTTAGGGGGCGCTACGAGCAGTACTTC
V: TRBV7-2
D: -
size: -
J: TRBJ2-7

CDR3: CASSKTSPGGSDTQYF
DNA: TGTGCCAGTAGTAAGACTAGCCCGGGAGGGTCAGATACGCAGTATTTT
V: TRBV19
D: TRBD2
size: -
J: TRBJ2-3

CDR3: CASGEGGLETQYF
DNA: TGTGCCAGCGGCGAGGGGGGGTTGGAGACCCAGTACTTC
V: TRBV7-2
D: -
size: once
J: TRBJ2-5

CDR3: CASSPYERAEETQYF
DNA: TGTGCCAGCAGCCCCTATGAGCGAGCCGAAGAGACCCAGTACTTC
V: TRBV4-2
D: -
size: -
J: TRBJ2-5

CDR3: CASLLPSTDTQYF
DNA: TGTGCCAGTCTTCTACCAAGCACAGATACGCAGTATTTT
V: TRBV6-5
D: -
size: -
J: TRBJ2-3

CDR3: CASSSQIGFLGHEQFF
DNA: TGTGCCAGCAGCTCCCAAATCGGGTTTCTGGGGCATGAGCAGTTCTTC
V: TRBV5-5
D: -
size: -
J: TRBJ2-1

CDR3: CASSLSGGFTGELFF
DNA: TGTGCCAGCAGCCTTTCAGGGGGCTTCACCGGGGAGCTGTTTTTT
V: TRBV5-4
D: TRBD1
size: -
J: TRBJ2-2

CDR3: CASSPRTRGSIGELFF
DNA: TGTGCCAGCTCACCACGGACTCGCGGGAGTATCGGGGAGCTGTTTTTT
V: TRBV18
D: TRBD2
size: -
J: TRBJ2-2

CDR3: CASSPGTGEFFGYTF
DNA: TGTGCCAGCAGCCCCGGGACAGGGGAATTTTTTGGCTACACCTTC
V: TRBV6-5
D: TRBD1
size: -
J: TRBJ1-2

CDR3: CASSGRASGLHEQFF
DNA: TGTGCCAGTAGTGGGAGGGCTAGCGGGTTGCATGAGCAGTTCTTC
V: TRBV19
D: TRBD2
size: -
J: TRBJ2-1

CDR3: CASSQDLARRNEKLFF
DNA: TGCGCCAGCAGCCAAGACTTGGCCAGGAGAAATGAAAAACTGTTTTTT
V: TRBV4-1
D: -
size: -
J: TRBJ1-4

CDR3: CAISPGTAASTDTQYF
DNA: TGTGCCATCAGCCCCGGGACTGCGGCTAGCACAGATACGCAGTATTTT
V: TRBV10-3
D: -
size: -
J: TRBJ2-3

CDR3: CASSLGQGETQYF
DNA: TGCGCCAGCAGCTTGGGACAAGGAGAGACCCAGTACTTC
V: TRBV5-1
D: -
size: -
J: TRBJ2-5

CDR3: CASSQDSTTEAFF
DNA: TGTGCCAGCAGCCAAGATTCGACAACTGAAGCTTTCTTT
V: TRBV14
D: -
size: -
J: TRBJ1-1

CDR3: CASRRVNEQFF
DNA: TGTGCCAGCAGACGAGTCAATGAGCAGTTCTTC
V: TRBV27
D: -
size: -
J: TRBJ2-1

CDR3: CASSFTGLGEQYF
DNA: TGTGCCAGCAGCTTCACAGGGCTCGGCGAGCAGTACTTC
V: TRBV5-4
D: -
size: -
J: TRBJ2-7

CDR3: CASSGALGTGTDTQYF
DNA: TGTGCCAGCAGTGGGGCTTTGGGGACTGGCACAGATACGCAGTATTTT
V: TRBV25-1
D: -
size: -
J: TRBJ2-3

CDR3: CASSQELTGELFF
DNA: TGTGCCAGCAGCCAAGAACTCACCGGGGAGCTGTTTTTT
V: TRBV14
D: -
size: -
J: TRBJ2-2

CDR3: CASSLILELARGQFF
DNA: TGTGCCAGCAGTCTTATACTAGAGTTAGCTCGCGGGCAGTTCTTC
V: TRBV2
D: -
size: -
J: TRBJ2-1